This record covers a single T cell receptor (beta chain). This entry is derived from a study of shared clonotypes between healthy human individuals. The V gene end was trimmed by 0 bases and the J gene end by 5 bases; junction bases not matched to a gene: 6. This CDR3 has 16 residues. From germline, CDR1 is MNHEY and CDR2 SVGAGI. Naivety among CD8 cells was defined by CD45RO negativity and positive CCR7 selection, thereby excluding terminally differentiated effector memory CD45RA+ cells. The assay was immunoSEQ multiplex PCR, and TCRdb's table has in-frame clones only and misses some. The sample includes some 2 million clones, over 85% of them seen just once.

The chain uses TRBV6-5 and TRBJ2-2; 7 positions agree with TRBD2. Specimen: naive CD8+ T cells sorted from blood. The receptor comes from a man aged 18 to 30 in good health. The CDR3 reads CASSYSPREGTGELFF. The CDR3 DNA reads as TGTGCCAGCAGTTACTCCCCCAGGGAGGGGACCGGGGAGCTGTTTTTT.